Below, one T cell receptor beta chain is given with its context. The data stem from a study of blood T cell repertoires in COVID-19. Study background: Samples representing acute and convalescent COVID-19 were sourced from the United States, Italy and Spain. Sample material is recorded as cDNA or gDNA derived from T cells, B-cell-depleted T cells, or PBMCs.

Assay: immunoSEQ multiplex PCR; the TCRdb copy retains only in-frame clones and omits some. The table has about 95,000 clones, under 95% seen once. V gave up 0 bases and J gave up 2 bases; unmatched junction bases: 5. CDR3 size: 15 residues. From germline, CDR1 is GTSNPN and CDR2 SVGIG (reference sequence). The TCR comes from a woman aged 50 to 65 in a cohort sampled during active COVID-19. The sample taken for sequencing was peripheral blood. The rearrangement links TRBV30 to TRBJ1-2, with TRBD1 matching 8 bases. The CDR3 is CAWSVPGGGNYGYTF. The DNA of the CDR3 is TGTGCCTGGAGTGTTCCAGGGGGCGGGAACTATGGCTACACCTTC. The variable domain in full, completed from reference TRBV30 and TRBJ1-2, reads SQTIHQWPATLVQPVGSPLSLECTVEGTSNPNLYWYRQAAGRGLQLLFYSVGIGQISSEVPQNLSASRPQDRQFILSSKKLLLSDSGFYLCAWSVPGGGNYGYTFGSGTRLTVV.